The rows below give T cell receptor beta chains drawn from one sample of a study of vaccination effects on CD4 cells after COVID-19. The data were produced by immunoSEQ multiplex PCR, yet TCRdb's version contains in-frame clones alone and is incomplete. The sample has roughly 50,000 clones; over 50% are singletons. These receptors' antigens are unknown. Sequencing was performed on CD4+ T cells from PBMCs cultured without peptide, taken before COVID-19 vaccination. The origin of the receptors is a human donor who received a COVID-19 vaccine. The CDR3 runs from the conserved cysteine through the conserved F or W. The D gene is left open where the match is weak.

V gene	D gene	CDR3 protein
TRBV6-2/TRBV6-3	NA	CASSPGPGSGANVLTF
TRBV19	TRBD1	CASSDPGQGRQPQHF
TRBV6-2/TRBV6-3	NA	CASSYSLTATFSEAFF
TRBV5-1	NA	CASSRGQASLYNEQFF
TRBV12-5	NA	CASGLRVGTEAFF
TRBV30	NA	CAWALAHEQFF
TRBV5-1	TRBD2	CASSWNSGGGQETQYF
TRBV4-2	TRBD2	CASSRTSGADTQYF
TRBV30	NA	CAWSRFPYEQYF
TRBV2	TRBD1	CASRKDRGQNNEQFF
TRBV28	TRBD1	CASSPGTGHQPQHF
TRBV10-3	TRBD1	CAISDQGQRSEAFF
TRBV3-1/TRBV3-2	TRBD1	CASSQVRLQGHEQYF
TRBV7-9	TRBD2	CASSLGGTSGTYEQYF
TRBV9	NA	CASSVGEGPTYEQYF
TRBV7-9	NA	CASSLVGATNEKLFF
TRBV6-5	NA	CASSWDTSGNTIYF
TRBV30	NA	CAWSPDIQETQYF
TRBV7-9	NA	CASSLTPFYGYTF
TRBV30	NA	CAWSVMRDQPQHF
TRBV4-1	TRBD1	CASSHPGTGEKLFF
TRBV2	NA	CASRGDTPYEQYF
TRBV19	NA	CASSVRGNTDTQYF
TRBV18	NA	CASSLVGGNYNEQFF
TRBV4-1	NA	CASSQVSSSGLSEQFF